The 19 T cell receptor beta chains reported below all come from one sample, sequenced in a study of blood T cell repertoires in COVID-19. The repertoire was sequenced with immunoSEQ multiplex PCR; TCRdb's copy has only in-frame clones and lacks some. The profile shows 150,000 to 200,000 clones, about 84% of them singletons. Sequenced input: PBMCs or T cells enriched from blood (not recorded which). The receptors shown here come from a woman aged 25 to 39 who had recovered from COVID-19.

The rearrangement uses TRBV29-1 and TRBJ2-3; a weak D match, TRBD1 (6 bases). The CDR3 length is 15 residues. V lost 7 bases to trimming and J lost 2 bases, with 19 bases between them. Germline CDR1 and CDR2: SQVTM and ANQGSEA. CDR3 bases: TGCAGCGACTGGACAGTAGAGGGGAACACAGATACGCAGTATTTT. It translates to CSDWTVEGNTDTQYF.

The chain couples TRBV27 to TRBJ2-7; 8 nucleotides agree with TRBD1. V was clipped by 3 bases and J by 3 bases; unmatched bases: 4. The CDR3 has 14 residues. Germline V gene lookup returns CDR1 MNHEY and CDR2 SMNVEV (reference sequence). The CDR3 nucleotides read TGTGCCAGCAGTTTCGGAACAGGGGGCTACGAGCAGTACTTC. Residues: CASSFGTGGYEQYF.

The CDR3: CASSRDRMNTEAFF. Here the CDR3 DNA reads TGTGCCAGCAGTCGGGACAGGATGAACACTGAAGCTTTCTTT. The rearrangement joins TRBV28 to TRBJ1-1; 8 nucleotides line up with TRBD1. The V gene's germline CDR1 is MDHEN and CDR2 SYDVKM. CDR3 length: 14 residues. The trim removed 5 bases at V and 0 bases at J, leaving 2 bases unmatched. Combining the CDR3 with reference TRBV28 and TRBJ1-1 gives the whole variable domain DVKVTQSSRYLVKRTGEKVFLECVQDMDHENMFWYRQDPGLGLRLIYFSYDVKMKEKGDIPEGYSVSREKKERFSLILESASTNQTSMYLCASSRDRMNTEAFFGQGTRLTVV.

J is TRBJ2-5 and V is TRBV9; TRBD2 matches at 8 bases. The CDR3 length is 17 residues. CDR1 and CDR2 from the germline V gene are SGDLS and YYNGEE. After removal of 0 bases from V and 2 bases from J, the junction contained 9 bases not matched to a gene. The CDR3 is CASSVGFAGGSQETQYF. The CDR3 nucleotides are TGTGCCAGCAGCGTAGGATTTGCGGGAGGTTCACAAGAGACCCAGTACTTC.

The chain uses TRBV5-4 and TRBJ2-5; 10 bases are shared with TRBD1. The J segment lost 5 bases and the V segment lost 3 bases, leaving 10 bases of the junction unmatched. The length of the CDR3 is 16 residues. CDR1 is SGHNT, CDR2 YYREEE, per germline (reference sequence). The CDR3 DNA reads as TGTGCCAGCAGCTCCCCCGACAGGGGGCAGATGGAGACCCAGTACTTC. Amino acid sequence: CASSSPDRGQMETQYF.

The chain is built from TRBV28 and TRBJ2-6; no firm D call. This CDR3 comprises 15 residues. V dropped 5 bases and J dropped 0 bases, with 8 bases sitting between them. The V gene's germline CDR1 is MDHEN and CDR2 SYDVKM. CDR3 residues: CASSALHSGANVLTF. Written as DNA, the CDR3 is TGTGCCAGCAGTGCACTCCACTCTGGGGCCAACGTCCTGACTTTC. Combining the CDR3 with reference TRBV28 and TRBJ2-6 gives the whole variable domain DVKVTQSSRYLVKRTGEKVFLECVQDMDHENMFWYRQDPGLGLRLIYFSYDVKMKEKGDIPEGYSVSREKKERFSLILESASTNQTSMYLCASSALHSGANVLTFGAGSRLTVL.

The chain recombines TRBV7-9 with TRBJ2-7; 7 positions match TRBD1. V trimming: 0 bases; J trimming: 7 bases; junction bases outside the gene matches: 9. The germline V gene has CDR1 SEHNR and CDR2 FQNEAQ (reference sequence). The CDR3 is made up of 15 amino acids. The CDR3 DNA is TGTGCCAGCAGCTTAGCGAACGGACAGGACTTAGAGCAGTACTTC. Protein sequence: CASSLANGQDLEQYF.

The chain combines TRBV27 with TRBJ2-1, with 11 bases aligning to TRBD2. Germline-derived CDR1 and CDR2 are MNHEY and SMNVEV (reference sequence). The CDR3 covers 12 residues. Germline trimming cut 8 bases from V and 9 bases from J; bases unmatched to any gene: 3. The CDR3 region is CASGTSGSEQFF. CDR3 in DNA: TGTGCCAGCGGAACTAGCGGGAGTGAGCAGTTCTTC.

The chain carries TRBV14 and TRBJ2-7; tentatively, D is TRBD2 (6 bases). This CDR3 has 15 amino acids. V was trimmed by 4 bases and J by 3 bases, leaving 16 bases between them. The germline CDR1 and CDR2 sequences are SGHDN and FVKESK. The CDR3 nucleotides read TGTGCCAGCAGCCCAAGGAGGGGCGGCTACTACGAGCAGTACTTC. Its translation is CASSPRRGGYYEQYF.

The chain is built from TRBV18 and TRBJ2-2; 8 positions agree with TRBD2. The CDR3 totals 15 residues. Trimming at V came to 5 bases and at J to 6 bases, leaving 8 bases not matched to a gene. From germline, CDR1 is KGHSH and CDR2 LQKENI. The CDR3, as DNA: TGTGCCAGCTCATTTAGCGGGACTTTTTCCGGGGAGCTGTTTTTT. This gives the protein CASSFSGTFSGELFF.

The V and J genes are TRBV24-1 and TRBJ2-3; maybe TRBD2 (6 bases). Germline V lookup: CDR1 KGHDR, CDR2 SFDVKD. The CDR3 covers 15 residues. The V and J ends lost 1 base and 3 bases respectively, with 10 bases between them. CDR3: CATSDFGGSTDTQYF. DNA of the CDR3: TGTGCCACCAGTGATTTCGGGGGTTCGACAGATACGCAGTATTTT.

The chain couples TRBV5-1 to TRBJ1-2, with 7 bases that match TRBD1. Germline V lookup: CDR1 SGHRS, CDR2 YFSETQ. The CDR3 loop spans 15 amino acids. The V segment lost 2 bases and the J segment 4 bases; nucleotides outside the gene matches: 8. Here the CDR3 reads CASSFTGDPVYGYTF. CDR3 in DNA: TGCGCCAGCAGCTTCACAGGGGACCCCGTCTATGGCTACACCTTC.

The rearrangement joins TRBV10-3 to TRBJ2-7; the D gene is possibly TRBD2 (6 bases). The CDR3 totals 15 residues. Trimming stripped 0 bases from V and 3 bases from J, with 12 bases between. The V gene's germline CDR1 is ENHRY and CDR2 SYGVKD. This chain's CDR3 is CAISESGASDYEQYF. The CDR3 nucleotides are TGTGCCATCAGTGAGTCGGGAGCTAGCGACTACGAGCAGTACTTC.

The J gene is TRBJ1-1, the V gene TRBV27; D is perhaps TRBD1 (6 bases). The CDR3 spans 15 residues. V was shortened by 2 bases and J by 3 bases, with 13 bases between the two germline ends. Germline CDR1 is MNHEY and CDR2 is SMNVEV (reference sequence). The CDR3 protein is CASSLNRVGYTEAFF. The CDR3 DNA sequence: TGTGCCAGCAGTTTAAACAGGGTGGGTTACACTGAAGCTTTCTTT.

V gene TRBV4-1 combines with J gene TRBJ1-2; D not resolved. Trimming stripped 1 base from V and 6 bases from J, with 6 bases between. The CDR3 extends over 12 amino acids. Germline loops: CDR1 MGHRA, CDR2 YSYEKL. CDR3 sequence (DNA): TGCGCCAGCAGCCAAGGCGGGGATGGCTACACCTTC. As protein: CASSQGGDGYTF.

V usage is TRBV5-6 and J usage is TRBJ1-2; D gene uncertain. This CDR3 is built from 13 residues. Germline V gene lookup returns CDR1 SGHDT and CDR2 YYEEEE. V dropped 0 bases and J dropped 2 bases, with 5 bases sitting between them. CDR3 region: CASSLGGNYGYTF. The CDR3 DNA reads TGTGCCAGCAGCTTGGGAGGAAACTATGGCTACACCTTC.

The chain employs TRBV25-1 and TRBJ1-4, with 8 nucleotides matching TRBD1. V was pared by 6 bases and J by 7 bases, with 10 bases of the junction left unmatched. The germline CDR1 and CDR2 sequences are MGHDK and SYGVNS. CDR3 length: 15 amino acids. Written as DNA, the CDR3 is TGTGCCAGCAGCGAAGCAGGGGGCATAGGTGAAAAACTGTTTTTT. As protein: CASSEAGGIGEKLFF.

The CDR3 is CAIRGGSGNEQFF. CDR3 in DNA: TGTGCCATCAGAGGGGGCTCAGGCAATGAGCAGTTCTTC. V is TRBV27 and J is TRBJ2-1, with TRBD1 matching over 7 bases. This CDR3 contains 13 residues. After removal of 10 bases from V and 6 bases from J, the junction contained 9 bases not matched to a gene. CDR1 MNHEY and CDR2 SMNVEV come from the germline V gene (reference sequence).

V and J are TRBV7-3 and TRBJ2-2; D unclear. This CDR3 has 12 residues. V was trimmed by 0 bases and J by 8 bases, leaving 4 bases between them. Germline lookup yields CDR1 SGHTA and CDR2 FQGTGA. The CDR3 DNA reads as TGTGCCAGCAGCTTAACCACAGGGGAGCTGTTTTTT. This encodes CASSLTTGELFF.